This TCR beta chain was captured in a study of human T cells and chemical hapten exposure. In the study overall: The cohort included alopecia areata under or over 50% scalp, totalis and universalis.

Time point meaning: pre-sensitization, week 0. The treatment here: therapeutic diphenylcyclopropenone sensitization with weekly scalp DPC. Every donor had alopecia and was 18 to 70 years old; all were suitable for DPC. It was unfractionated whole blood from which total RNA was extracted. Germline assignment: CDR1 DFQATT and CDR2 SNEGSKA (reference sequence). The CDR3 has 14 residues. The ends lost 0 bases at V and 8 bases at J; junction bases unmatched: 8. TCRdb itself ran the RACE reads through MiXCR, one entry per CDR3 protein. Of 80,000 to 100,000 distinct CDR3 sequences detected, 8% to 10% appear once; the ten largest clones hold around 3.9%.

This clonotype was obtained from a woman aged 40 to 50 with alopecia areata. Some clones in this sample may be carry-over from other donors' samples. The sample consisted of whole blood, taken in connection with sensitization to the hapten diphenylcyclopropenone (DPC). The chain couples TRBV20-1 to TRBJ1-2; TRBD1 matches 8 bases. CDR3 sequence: CSARDPDRAWGYTF. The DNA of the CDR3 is TGCAGTGCTAGAGACCCGGACAGGGCCTGGGGCTACACCTTC.